Below, 21 T cell receptor beta chains from the same sample are listed, as sequenced in a study of shared clonotypes between healthy human individuals. Only in-frame clones appear in the TCRdb table, and some are missing; sequencing was by immunoSEQ multiplex PCR. The sample records about 2 million clones, roughly 94% being singletons. The sample comprised naive CD4+ T cells sorted from blood. Subset denoted: CD45RA+ positively selected. The receptor set was obtained from a young man in good health.

The rearrangement links TRBV29-1 to TRBJ2-5; D gene unclear. V was shortened by 4 bases and J by 2 bases, with 14 bases between the two germline ends. The germline gives CDR1 SQVTM, CDR2 ANQGSEA. The CDR3 runs 14 residues. The CDR3 protein is CSVVAPRSQETQYF. DNA of the CDR3: TGCAGCGTTGTGGCACCTAGGTCGCAAGAGACCCAGTACTTC.

The gene calls are TRBV5-4 and TRBJ1-1, with D uncertain. Germline V gene lookup returns CDR1 SGHNT and CDR2 YYREEE (reference sequence). This CDR3 has 13 amino acids. Trimming took off 7 bases at V and 1 base at J, with 11 bases between the two ends. The CDR3 DNA sequence: TGTGCCAGCGGCAAACCCGGGAACACTGAAGCTTTCTTT. Protein product: CASGKPGNTEAFF.

The chain employs TRBV29-1 and TRBJ2-7; 9 bases line up with TRBD2. The junction had 5 bases not matched to a gene; V was cut back by 4 bases and J by 1 base. The CDR3 extends over 14 amino acids. Germline V gene data show CDR1 as SQVTM and CDR2 as ANQGSEA. The CDR3 sequence is CSVAVLAGSYEQYF. The DNA for the CDR3 is TGCAGCGTTGCGGTTCTAGCGGGATCCTACGAGCAGTACTTC.

The chain carries TRBV6-1 and TRBJ2-1, with TRBD2 identical over 9 bases. The CDR3 loop spans 14 amino acids. In germline, CDR1 is MNHNS, CDR2 SASEGT. V shed 9 bases, J shed 6 bases, and the junction held 9 bases outside the gene matches. In DNA form, the CDR3 reads TGTGCCAGTAGTCTAGCGGGGTCTAGCAATGAGCAGTTCTTC. This encodes CASSLAGSSNEQFF.

The V gene is TRBV5-6, the J gene TRBJ1-5, with unresolved D. CDR3 size: 15 residues. V lost 0 bases to trimming and J lost 6 bases, with 13 bases between them. In germline, CDR1 is SGHDT, CDR2 YYEEEE. DNA of the CDR3: TGTGCCAGCAGCTTGGGGGTCTCGGTCGGTCAGCCCCAGCATTTT. Translation gives CASSLGVSVGQPQHF.

The J gene is TRBJ1-2, the V gene TRBV5-6, with 7 nucleotides matching TRBD1. Trimming took 4 bases from V and 7 from J; bases not matched to a gene: 10. The V gene's germline CDR1 is SGHDT and CDR2 YYEEEE. The CDR3 is made up of 14 amino acids. CDR3 in amino acids: CASSGNRGIRGYTF. The CDR3 DNA reads TGTGCCAGCAGCGGGAACAGGGGTATTCGTGGCTACACCTTC.

The chain uses TRBV10-3 and TRBJ2-7; 9 nucleotides agree with TRBD1. The length of the CDR3 is 17 residues. CDR1 is ENHRY and CDR2 is SYGVKD in the germline V gene. V shed 3 bases, J shed 3 bases, and the junction held 12 bases outside the gene matches. CDR3 amino acids: CAISEHGTGFIDYEQYF. CDR3 in DNA: TGTGCCATCAGTGAACACGGGACAGGGTTCATCGACTACGAGCAGTACTTC.

The chain employs TRBV10-3 and TRBJ2-7; D not certain. CDR1 and CDR2 from the germline V gene are ENHRY and SYGVKD. The CDR3 length is 13 residues. V was clipped by 11 bases and J by 5 bases, with 19 bases between them. In nucleotides, the CDR3 is TGTGCCGTCTCTCCTAGTACTGCTGACGAGCAGTACTTC. Its translation is CAVSPSTADEQYF.

The CDR3 loop is CAWRATGTYEQYF. As DNA, the CDR3 is TGTGCCTGGAGAGCGACAGGTACCTACGAGCAGTACTTC. The chain employs TRBV30 and TRBJ2-5, with a possible D match to TRBD1 (6 bases). TRBJ2-7 explains the end of the DNA better; the J call may be wrong. The CDR3 covers 13 residues. Germline CDR1 GTSNPN, CDR2 SVGIG (reference sequence).

This clone was observed a single time. This chain uses TRBV5-1 with TRBJ2-1, with 8 positions matching TRBD1. The germline V gene has CDR1 SGHRS and CDR2 YFSETQ. J lost 7 bases, V lost 3 bases, and 15 bases had no gene match. The CDR3 runs 17 residues. This CDR3 reads CASSSTPGTGATNEQFF. In nucleotides, the CDR3 is TGCGCCAGCAGCTCGACCCCCGGGACAGGCGCGACGAATGAGCAGTTCTTC. Variable domain in full (rest from reference TRBV5-1 and TRBJ2-1): KAGVTQTPRYLIKTRGQQVTLSCSPISGHRSVSWYQQTPGQGLQFLFEYFSETQRNKGNFPGRFSGRQFSNSRSEMNVSTLELGDSALYLCASSSTPGTGATNEQFFGPGTRLTVL.

The V call is TRBV6-4, the J call TRBJ2-7, with TRBD1 matching 10 bases. Germline V gene data show CDR1 as MRHNA and CDR2 as SNTAGT. V shed 0 bases, J shed 3 bases, and the junction held 8 bases outside the gene matches. The CDR3 totals 17 residues. In DNA form, the CDR3 reads TGTGCCAGCAGTGACTCCGGGACAGGGGTAGAACTCTACGAGCAGTACTTC. Its translation is CASSDSGTGVELYEQYF.

J is TRBJ1-2 and V is TRBV5-6; a weak D match, TRBD1 (5 bases). In germline, CDR1 is SGHDT, CDR2 YYEEEE. The CDR3 sequence is 14 residues long. The V end lost 1 base, the J end lost 4 bases, and 11 bases lay between the germline ends. CDR3 region: CASSLQGIGYGYTF. The DNA of the CDR3 is TGTGCCAGCAGCTTGCAGGGTATAGGCTATGGCTACACCTTC.

The chain employs TRBV28 and TRBJ1-6, with D possibly TRBD1 on 5 matching bases. There are 15 residues in the CDR3. Trimming cost V 1 base and J 9 bases, with 13 bases left between them. Germline CDR1 is MDHEN and CDR2 is SYDVKM. In nucleotides, the CDR3 is TGTGCCAGCAGTTTATCCGGGGGGATGTTTTCACCCCTCCACTTT. Its translation is CASSLSGGMFSPLHF.

Details on this clone: One junction end does not reproduce the germline sequence, and a read error may be involved. The gene calls are TRBV7-7 and TRBJ2-3; tentative D call: TRBD1 (5 bases). The CDR3 runs to 16 residues. In germline, CDR1 is SSHAT, CDR2 FNYEAQ (reference sequence). The CDR3 DNA sequence: TGTGCTAGCAGCCTGACAGCAACCGGTCCCACAGATACGCAGTATTTT. The encoded protein is CASSLTATGPTDTQYF.

V and J are TRBV6-6 and TRBJ1-1, with 12 bases aligning to TRBD1. The CDR3 extends over 14 amino acids. Germline CDR1 MNHNY, CDR2 SVGAGI (reference sequence). V lost 5 bases, J lost 7 bases, and 5 bases stayed unmatched. The CDR3 sequence: CASSQGQGAGEAFF. As DNA, the CDR3 is TGTGCCAGCAGTCAGGGACAGGGGGCAGGTGAAGCTTTCTTT.

At least ten counts were recorded for this clone. Other DNA sequences in this sample translate to the same CDR3. The chain has TRBV2 and TRBJ1-1; 11 bases fit TRBD1. The CDR3 contains 14 residues. The germline V gene encodes CDR1 SNHLY and CDR2 FYNNEI. Trimming removed 5 bases from V and 4 bases from J; junction bases left unmatched: 3. The CDR3 loop reads CASSRGQGATEAFF. The CDR3 DNA reads TGTGCCAGCAGTCGCGGACAGGGGGCCACTGAAGCTTTCTTT.

This chain links TRBV4-1 with TRBJ2-7; the match to TRBD2 covers 9 bases. J gave up 0 bases and V 0 bases, and 9 bases lay outside the gene matches. The germline CDR1 and CDR2 sequences are MGHRA and YSYEKL. The CDR3 totals 18 residues. CDR3 DNA: TGCGCCAGCAGCCAAGATCCCCACTTAGCGGGGGCCTCCTACGAGCAGTACTTC. Translated, it gives CASSQDPHLAGASYEQYF.

For this clone: Additional DNA sequences in this sample encode the identical CDR3. The V gene is TRBV18, the J gene TRBJ1-4, with TRBD1 matching 7 bases. The CDR3 is 16 residues long. Unmatched junction bases numbered 3, after V lost 2 bases and J lost 0 bases. CDR1 and CDR2 from the germline V gene are KGHSH and LQKENI. The CDR3 protein is CASSPVTGTTNEKLFF. The CDR3 bases are TGTGCCAGCTCACCAGTGACAGGGACAACTAATGAAAAACTGTTTTTT.

The chain has TRBV11-2 and TRBJ1-4; D remains ambiguous. Trimming pared 5 bases from V and 8 bases from J, leaving 9 bases between. This CDR3 has 12 residues. In germline, CDR1 is SGHAT, CDR2 FQNNGV. Here the CDR3 DNA reads TGTGCCAGCAGCCTTTCGGAGGAAAAACTGTTTTTT. This translates into CASSLSEEKLFF.

The CDR3 is CASSLRTPTYEQYF. DNA for the CDR3: TGCGCCAGCAGCCTACGGACACCTACCTACGAGCAGTACTTC. V gene TRBV5-1 combines with J gene TRBJ2-7, with D possibly matching TRBD1 (5 bases). V was clipped by 4 bases and J by 2 bases, with 13 bases between them. CDR3 length: 14 residues. Germline V gene lookup returns CDR1 SGHRS and CDR2 YFSETQ.

This chain connects TRBV2 to TRBJ1-6; tentative D call: TRBD1 (5 bases). CDR1 is SNHLY and CDR2 is FYNNEI in the germline V gene. V was cut by 6 bases and J by 9 bases, with 15 bases left in between. The CDR3 is 14 amino acids. CDR3: CASSSGGRSSPLHF. The CDR3 nucleotides read TGTGCCAGCAGCTCTGGGGGGAGGAGTTCACCCCTCCACTTT.